One T cell receptor beta chain is described in this entry. Its specificity is unknown. The PCR employed 60 Vbeta primers together with 13 Jbeta primers. Profiling relied on immunoSEQ multiplex PCR, and the TCRdb table lists in-frame clones only, not all of them. The sample yields about 180,000 clones, around 80% seen once. The V end lost 1 base, the J end lost 6 bases, and 16 bases lay between the germline ends. CDR1 and CDR2 from the germline V gene are MNHNS and SASEGT. This CDR3 region has 15 residues. The entry originates in a study of cytomegalovirus exposure and HLA in healthy donors. Study summary: In a previous analysis, 95 million to 130 million unique TCR beta sequences were found from roughly 200 million T cells. The study's findings and limits: TCR beta sequences reportedly predicted most subjects' HLA-A and HLA-B alleles accurately. TCR beta chains numbering 164 were designated cytomegalovirus-associated.

This sequence was found in a woman aged 25 to 39 in good health and CMV-seronegative. Sequencing was done on a sample of PBMCs. V is TRBV6-1 and J is TRBJ2-7; weak D call: TRBD2 (5 bases). Here the CDR3 reads CASSEEEGWAPEQYF. CDR3 bases: TGTGCCAGCAGTGAAGAAGAGGGATGGGCTCCCGAGCAGTACTTC.